The present T cell receptor (beta chain) was sequenced within a study of blood T cell repertoires in COVID-19. Per the authors' pipeline: Estimates of nucleated cell counts were drawn from the amplification of reference gene primers. Sequencing used immunoSEQ multiplex PCR; TCRdb keeps in-frame clones, though not all of them. The D gene and trimming were derived from the DNA, and the V and J assignments and clone size from that table. The sample contains about 190,000 clones, approximately 90% of which appear only once. The clonotype was recovered from a man aged 40-50 years with active or convalescent COVID-19. The sequenced material came from peripheral blood.

The DNA of the CDR3 is TGTGCCAGCAGCCAAGATCGGGACAGATATTCACCCCTCCACTTT. Translating gives CASSQDRDRYSPLHF. The chain recombines TRBV3-1 (or the pseudogene TRBV3-2) with TRBJ1-6; 7 bases align to TRBD1. Germline V gives CDR1 LGHDT, CDR2 YNNKEL (reference sequence). The J segment lost 8 bases and the V segment lost 0 bases, leaving 4 bases of the junction unmatched. CDR3 length: 15 amino acids.